What follows is one T cell receptor (beta chain) and its context. Its antigen is as yet unknown. TCRdb reprocessed the 5' RACE reads via MiXCR and lists one record per CDR3 protein. The data show about 340,000 distinct CDR3 sequences, with 14% to 15% seen just once and 0.9% to 1.2% held by the top ten. The sample is drawn from a study of CD8 T cells in ankylosing spondylitis. Germline CDR1 is MNHEY and CDR2 is SVGAGI. This CDR3 spans 13 amino acids. With 2 bases removed from V and 5 bases from J, the gap between germline ends came to 10 bases. Overall study results and limits: Both synovial fluid and blood in reactive arthritis had previously been reported to carry some motif variants.

The sequencing input was blood, either unsorted or a sorted T cell fraction (not recorded which). The source is a male donor with ankylosing spondylitis or in good health (not recorded which). The chain combines TRBV6-5 with TRBJ2-7; TRBD1 might be the D (5 bases). CDR3 amino acids: CASSYAGAHEQYF. In nucleotides, the CDR3 is TGTGCCAGCAGTTACGCTGGGGCCCACGAGCAGTACTTC.